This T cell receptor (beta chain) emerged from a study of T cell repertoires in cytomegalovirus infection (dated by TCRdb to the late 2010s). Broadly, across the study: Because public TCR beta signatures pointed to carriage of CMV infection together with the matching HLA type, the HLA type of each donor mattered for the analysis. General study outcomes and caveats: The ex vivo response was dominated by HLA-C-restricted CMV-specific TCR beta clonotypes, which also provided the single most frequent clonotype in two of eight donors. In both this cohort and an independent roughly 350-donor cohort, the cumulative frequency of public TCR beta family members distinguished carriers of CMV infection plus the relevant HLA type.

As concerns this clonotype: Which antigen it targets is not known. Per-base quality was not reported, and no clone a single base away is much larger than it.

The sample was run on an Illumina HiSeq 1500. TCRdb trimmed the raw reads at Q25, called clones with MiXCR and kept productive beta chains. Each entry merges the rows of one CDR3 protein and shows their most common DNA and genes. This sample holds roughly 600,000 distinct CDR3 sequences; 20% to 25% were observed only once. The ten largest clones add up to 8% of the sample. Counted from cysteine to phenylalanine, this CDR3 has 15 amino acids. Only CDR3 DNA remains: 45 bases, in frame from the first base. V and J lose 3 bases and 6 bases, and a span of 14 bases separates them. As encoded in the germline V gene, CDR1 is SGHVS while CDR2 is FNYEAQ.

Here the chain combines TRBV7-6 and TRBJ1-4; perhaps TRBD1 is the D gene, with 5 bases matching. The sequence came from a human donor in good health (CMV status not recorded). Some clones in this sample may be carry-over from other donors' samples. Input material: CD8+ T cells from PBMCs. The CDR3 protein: CASSFPQGFDEKLFF. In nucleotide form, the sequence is TGTGCCAGCAGCTTCCCGCAGGGATTCGATGAAAAACTGTTTTTT.